This T cell receptor beta chain is drawn from a study of control samples from healthy donors and cancer patients. Clones were read by immunoSEQ multiplex PCR, and TCRdb kept only the in-frame ones, dropping some. The sample includes about 100,000 clones, about 89% of them seen just once. There are a few counts of this clone. This sequence originates from a man aged 30 to 45 in good health. The sequenced sample consisted of blood.

CDR3 loop: CASSRGGEAFF. CDR3 DNA: TGTGCCAGCAGCCGGGGGGGTGAAGCTTTCTTT. This chain links TRBV11-2 with TRBJ1-1; weak D call: TRBD1 (5 bases). Germline assignment: CDR1 SGHAT and CDR2 FQNNGV. V was clipped by 5 bases and J by 7 bases, with 8 bases between them. This CDR3 spans 11 amino acids. The variable domain in full, completed from reference TRBV11-2 and TRBJ1-1, reads EAGVAQSPRYKIIEKRQSVAFWCNPISGHATLYWYQQILGQGPKLLIQFQNNGVVDDSQLPKDRFSAERLKGVDSTLKIQPAKLEDSAVYLCASSRGGEAFFGQGTRLTVV.